Listed below are T cell receptor beta chains from one sample, sequenced in a study of blood T cell repertoires in COVID-19. The method was immunoSEQ multiplex PCR; TCRdb's version includes in-frame clones alone and lacks a portion of them. This sample yields approximately 70,000 clones, of which approximately 90% are seen a single time; about 1.5% belongs to the top ten. The sample consisted of peripheral blood. These receptors came from a human donor in a cohort sampled during active COVID-19. CDR3s include the opening cysteine and the closing phenylalanine or tryptophan. D genes are given only for firm matches. For some rows the clone size is stated as once, few or many, or as a class when expanded; others skip it.

abundance,j_gene,d_gene,v_gene,CDR3nt,CDR3aa
NA,TRBJ2-3,TRBD2,TRBV10-3,TGTGCCATCAGTGAGTCGGGGAGGGGACTTGGTAGGTTGGATACGCAGTATTTT,CAISESGRGLGRLDTQYF
NA,TRBJ1-6,NA,TRBV5-1,TGCGCCAGCAGCTTGCAGGGGCGCTCACCCCTCCACTTT,CASSLQGRSPLHF
NA,TRBJ2-1,TRBD1,TRBV11-2,TGTGCCAGCAGAACCGGGACAGGGGGATTCGATGAGCAGTTCTTC,CASRTGTGGFDEQFF
NA,TRBJ1-5,NA,TRBV14,TGTGCCAGCAGCCAAGAAGTACAGGTTTATCAGCCCCAGCATTTT,CASSQEVQVYQPQHF
NA,TRBJ2-1,TRBD2,TRBV4-1,TGCGCCAGCAGCCAAGATTCCCCCGGGACTAGCGGGATCGACAATGAGCAGTTCTTC,CASSQDSPGTSGIDNEQFF
few,TRBJ2-7,NA,TRBV6-2/TRBV6-3,TGTGCCAGCAGCGCCCCTCTAAGGACTCCCTCCTCCGCCCCCTACGAGCAGTACTTC,CASSAPLRTPSSAPYEQYF
NA,TRBJ1-6,TRBD1,TRBV7-3,TGTGCCAGCAGCTTATTAGCACAGGGGCGCTCACCCCTCCACTTT,CASSLLAQGRSPLHF
NA,TRBJ2-5,TRBD1,TRBV6-5,TGTGCCAGCAGTCGGACAGGCCAAGAGACCCAGTACTTC,CASSRTGQETQYF
NA,TRBJ2-1,NA,TRBV6-5,TGTGCCAGCAGGGAGGGGAGCTACAATGAGCAGTTCTTC,CASREGSYNEQFF
NA,TRBJ1-2,TRBD1,TRBV2,TGTGCCAGCAGGGATAGGACAGGGGCACCTTCTAACTATGGCTACACCTTC,CASRDRTGAPSNYGYTF
NA,TRBJ1-4,TRBD1,TRBV30,TGTGCCTGGAGTGTAACAGGGGGCGTAGAAAAACTGTTTTTT,CAWSVTGGVEKLFF
NA,TRBJ2-1,NA,TRBV9,TGTGCCAGCAGCGTAGGATTATCCGGACAGCCCTACAATGAGCAGTTCTTC,CASSVGLSGQPYNEQFF
NA,TRBJ2-1,NA,TRBV5-5,TGTGCCAGCAGCTTCCTGAGGGTCGGCAATGAGCAGTTCTTC,CASSFLRVGNEQFF
NA,TRBJ2-5,TRBD2,TRBV5-4,TGTGCCAGCAGCTTGGCCGCGGGAGGAATTGAGACCCAGTACTTC,CASSLAAGGIETQYF
NA,TRBJ2-1,NA,TRBV4-2,TGTGCCAGCAGCCAAGTTCGCGGGGAGGCCCACAATGAGCAGTTCTTC,CASSQVRGEAHNEQFF
NA,TRBJ2-1,TRBD2,TRBV27,TGTGCCAGCAGTCCCGGGACTAGCGGGTACAATGAGCAGTTCTTC,CASSPGTSGYNEQFF
NA,TRBJ2-5,NA,TRBV3-1/TRBV3-2,TGTGCCAGCAGCCTCCAGGGAACCCAGTACTTC,CASSLQGTQYF
NA,TRBJ2-1,NA,TRBV10-3,TGTGCCATCGCGACCCGGGACTTTACCGCCAATGAGCAGTTCTTC,CAIATRDFTANEQFF
NA,TRBJ1-2,TRBD1,TRBV15,TGTGCCACCAGCGTACAGGGGGGCTTCGATGGCTACACCTTC,CATSVQGGFDGYTF
NA,TRBJ2-2,NA,TRBV28,TGTGCCAGCAGTTTAGGCGGAACTGCCGGGGAGCTGTTTTTT,CASSLGGTAGELFF
NA,TRBJ2-1,TRBD2,TRBV28,TGTGCCAGCAGTACTACCAGCGGGATGAGCTCCTACAATGAGCAGTTCTTC,CASSTTSGMSSYNEQFF
NA,TRBJ1-5,TRBD1,TRBV4-1,TGCGCCAGCAGCCATATGGGACAGGGCAATCAGCCCCAGCATTTT,CASSHMGQGNQPQHF
once,TRBJ2-5,NA,TRBV6-5,TGTGCCATCCCTCACCCCGAGGGAGGAGAGACCCAGTACTTC,CAIPHPEGGETQYF
NA,TRBJ2-2,TRBD2,TRBV9,TGTGCCAGCAGCCTCGGGACTATCACCGGGGAGCTGTTTTTT,CASSLGTITGELFF
NA,TRBJ2-3,NA,TRBV9,TGTGCCAGCAGCGCTAGCACAGATACGCAGTATTTT,CASSASTDTQYF
NA,TRBJ2-1,TRBD2,TRBV5-1,TGCGCCAGCAGCAGCCAACCTAGCGGGAGGTCTTGGGTCTTC,CASSSQPSGRSWVF
NA,TRBJ1-1,NA,TRBV19,TGTGCCAGTAGTATAGGACAAAACGAAGCTTTCTTT,CASSIGQNEAFF
NA,TRBJ2-3,TRBD1,TRBV4-1,TGCGCCAGCAGTAGGGACAGGGGGCTAACAGATACGCAGTATTTT,CASSRDRGLTDTQYF
NA,TRBJ2-7,NA,TRBV5-1,TGCGCCAGCAGCAACCGGGACACTGCCTACGAGCAGTACTTC,CASSNRDTAYEQYF
NA,TRBJ2-5,TRBD1,TRBV11-2,TGTGCCAGCAGCTTTGGGACAGGCAAAGAGACCCAGTACTTC,CASSFGTGKETQYF
NA,TRBJ2-6,NA,TRBV12-5,TGTGCTAGTGGTTTGCTACACCCTGGGGACACTGGGGCCAACGTCCTGACTTTC,CASGLLHPGDTGANVLTF
NA,TRBJ2-4,TRBD2,TRBV6-5,TGTGCCAGCAGTCCGGGGGGGAATTCCAAAAACATTCAGTACTTC,CASSPGGNSKNIQYF
NA,TRBJ2-1,TRBD2,TRBV4-1,TGCGCCAGCAGCCAAACATCTACGGGAGGCCGCTACAATGAGCAGTTCTTC,CASSQTSTGGRYNEQFF
NA,TRBJ2-1,TRBD2,TRBV7-9,TGTGCCAGCAGCTTATGGGAGGGGGAGCAGTTCTTC,CASSLWEGEQFF
once,TRBJ2-3,NA,TRBV7-2,TGTGCCAGCAGCTTAGTTTGGCTGGCCGCAGATACGCAGTATTTT,CASSLVWLAADTQYF
NA,TRBJ2-3,TRBD2,TRBV24-1,TGTGCCACCAGTGATGGGATTCGACTAGCGGGAGTTTCTAGCACAGATACGCAGTATTTT,CATSDGIRLAGVSSTDTQYF
NA,TRBJ2-7,TRBD2,TRBV7-9,TGTGCCAGCAGCACCCCGACTAGCGGGGTCCACGAGCAGTACTTC,CASSTPTSGVHEQYF
NA,TRBJ2-3,NA,TRBV5-1,TGCGCCAGCAGCTTGGCCGGAAAGGGGAGCACAGATACGCAGTATTTT,CASSLAGKGSTDTQYF
NA,TRBJ1-2,NA,TRBV7-9,TGTGCCAGCAGTCAAGTATTCGGAGGGAGCGGCTACACCTTC,CASSQVFGGSGYTF
few,TRBJ2-5,TRBD2,TRBV5-1,TGCGCCAGCAGACCGGCGGGGTTTTTGCTAGCGGGGAACCAAGAGACCCAGTACTTC,CASRPAGFLLAGNQETQYF
once,TRBJ1-2,TRBD1,TRBV29-1,TGCAGCGGGGGACAGGGGGACTATGGCTACACCTTC,CSGGQGDYGYTF
NA,TRBJ2-1,TRBD1,TRBV7-8,TGTGCCAGCAGCCAACCCGGACAGGGCCGGAAGCAGTTCTTC,CASSQPGQGRKQFF
NA,TRBJ2-2,TRBD2,TRBV5-4,TGTGCCAGCAGCTCGGCCGCGGGAGGACGAAACACCGGGGAGCTGTTTTTT,CASSSAAGGRNTGELFF
NA,TRBJ1-2,NA,TRBV9,TGTGCCAGCAGCGTAGTTGAGGGCGGTGGCTACACCTTC,CASSVVEGGGYTF
NA,TRBJ2-1,TRBD2,TRBV24-1,TGTGCCACCAGTGATTTGGAGTGGACTAGCGGGAGGAATGAGCAGTTCTTC,CATSDLEWTSGRNEQFF
NA,TRBJ2-5,TRBD1,TRBV10-3,TGTGCCATCAGTAGAACCGGGACAGGGGGACGAGAGACCCAGTACTTC,CAISRTGTGGRETQYF
NA,TRBJ2-1,TRBD2,TRBV5-1,TGCGCCAGCAGCTTGGTCGTAGCGGGGAACAATGAGCAGTTCTTC,CASSLVVAGNNEQFF
NA,TRBJ2-5,NA,TRBV28,TGTGCCAGCAGTTTAAGCGCGGGGCGCGCGACCCAGTACTTC,CASSLSAGRATQYF
NA,TRBJ2-4,TRBD2,TRBV6-4,TGTGCCAGCAGTGACCTAAGCGGGGCGAACATTCAGTACTTC,CASSDLSGANIQYF
NA,TRBJ1-2,NA,TRBV5-5,TGTGCCAGCAGCAAGCAGGGGACGGATGGCTACACCTTC,CASSKQGTDGYTF
NA,TRBJ2-2,TRBD1,TRBV5-5,TGTGCCAGCAGCTTCCTCAGGGGGTCCGGGGAGCTGTTTTTT,CASSFLRGSGELFF
once,TRBJ1-2,TRBD1,TRBV5-1,TGCGCCAGCAGCCCGGGGACAGGGAATGGCTACACCTTC,CASSPGTGNGYTF
NA,TRBJ2-7,NA,TRBV28,NA,CASSSSIAPYEQYF
NA,TRBJ1-3,NA,TRBV27,TGTGCCAGCAGTCCCCGCGCGGGTGCAGGAAACACCATATATTTT,CASSPRAGAGNTIYF
NA,TRBJ1-6,NA,TRBV13,TGTGCCAGCAGCGCGCGCAATCAGGGTATAGATTCACCCCTCCACTTT,CASSARNQGIDSPLHF